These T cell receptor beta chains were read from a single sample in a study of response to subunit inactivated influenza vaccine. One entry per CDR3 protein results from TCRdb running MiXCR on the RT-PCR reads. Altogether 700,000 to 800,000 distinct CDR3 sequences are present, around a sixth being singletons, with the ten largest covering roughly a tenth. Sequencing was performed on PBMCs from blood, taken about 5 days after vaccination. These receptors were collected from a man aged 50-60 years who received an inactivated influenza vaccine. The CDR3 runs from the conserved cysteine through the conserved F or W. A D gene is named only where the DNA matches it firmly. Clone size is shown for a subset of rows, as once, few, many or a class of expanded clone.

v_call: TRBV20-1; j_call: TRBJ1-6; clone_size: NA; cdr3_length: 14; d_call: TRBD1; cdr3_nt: TGCAGTGCTAGATTCGGGACAGGGGATTCACCCCTCCACTTT; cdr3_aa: CSARFGTGDSPLHF
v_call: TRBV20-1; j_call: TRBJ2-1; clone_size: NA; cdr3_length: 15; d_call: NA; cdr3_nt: TGCAGTGCGAACCTTGGGGGGGCCGCCTACAATGAGCAGTTCTTC; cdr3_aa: CSANLGGAAYNEQFF
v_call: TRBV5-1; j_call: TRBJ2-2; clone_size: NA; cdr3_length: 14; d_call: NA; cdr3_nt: TGCGCCAGCATGAAAGGGTCTAGTCACGGGGAGCTGTTTTTT; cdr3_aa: CASMKGSSHGELFF
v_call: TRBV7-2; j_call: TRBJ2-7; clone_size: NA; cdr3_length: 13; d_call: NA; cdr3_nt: TGTGCCAGCAGCTCACAGGATGCCTACGAGCAGTACTTC; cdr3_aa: CASSSQDAYEQYF
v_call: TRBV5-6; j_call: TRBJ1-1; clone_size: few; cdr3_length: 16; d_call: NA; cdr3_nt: TGTGCCAGCAGCTTGGCCGTCTCGCCCGGGAATACTGAAGCTTTCTTT; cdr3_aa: CASSLAVSPGNTEAFF
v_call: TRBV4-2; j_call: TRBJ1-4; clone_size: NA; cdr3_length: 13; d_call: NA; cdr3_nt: TGTGCCAGCAGCCAAGGACGGGATGAAAAACTGTTTTTT; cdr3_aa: CASSQGRDEKLFF
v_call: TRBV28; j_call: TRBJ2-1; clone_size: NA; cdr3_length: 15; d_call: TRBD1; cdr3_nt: TGTGCCAGCACTACCGGGACAGCCTCCTACAATGAGCAGTTCTTC; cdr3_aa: CASTTGTASYNEQFF
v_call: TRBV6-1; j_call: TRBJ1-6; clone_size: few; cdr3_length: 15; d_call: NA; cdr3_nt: TGTGCCAGCAGGGCGGGGGCTATGGATAATTCACCCCTCCACTTT; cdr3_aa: CASRAGAMDNSPLHF
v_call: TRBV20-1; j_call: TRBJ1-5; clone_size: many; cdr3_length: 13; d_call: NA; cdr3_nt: TGCAGTGGGTCTGAGGGAGGCAATCAGCCCCAGCATTTT; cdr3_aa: CSGSEGGNQPQHF
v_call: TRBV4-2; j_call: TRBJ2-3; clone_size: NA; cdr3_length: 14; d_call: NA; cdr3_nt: TGTGCCAGCAGCCAAGTACAGGGAACAGATACGCAGTATTTT; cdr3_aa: CASSQVQGTDTQYF
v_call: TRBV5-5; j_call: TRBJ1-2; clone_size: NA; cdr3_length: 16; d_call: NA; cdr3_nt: TGTGCCAGCAGCTTGGCCGCCTCAACCGGGTCTGATGGCTACACCTTC; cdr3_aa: CASSLAASTGSDGYTF
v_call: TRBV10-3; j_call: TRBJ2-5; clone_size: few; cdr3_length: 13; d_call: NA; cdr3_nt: TGTGCCATCAGTGAACAGGGACCAGAGACCCAGTACTTC; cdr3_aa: CAISEQGPETQYF
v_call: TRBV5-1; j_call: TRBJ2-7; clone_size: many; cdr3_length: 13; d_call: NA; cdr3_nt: TGCGCCAGCAGCTTTACCAACCCCTACGAGCAGTACTTC; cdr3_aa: CASSFTNPYEQYF
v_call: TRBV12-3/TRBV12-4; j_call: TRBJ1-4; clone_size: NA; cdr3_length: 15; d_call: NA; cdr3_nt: TGTGCCAGCAGTTTAGGGGCAGGGTTTGGTGAAAAACTGTTTTTT; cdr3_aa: CASSLGAGFGEKLFF
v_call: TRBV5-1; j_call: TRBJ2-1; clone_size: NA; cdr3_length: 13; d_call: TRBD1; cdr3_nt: TGCGCCAGCAGCGTCGAACAGGGGATTGAGCAGTTCTTC; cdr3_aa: CASSVEQGIEQFF
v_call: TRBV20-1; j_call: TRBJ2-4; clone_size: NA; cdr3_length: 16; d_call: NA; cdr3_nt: TGCAGTGCTAGAGATTGGGGGCTGGTAGCGGGTCCCATTCAGTACTTC; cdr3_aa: CSARDWGLVAGPIQYF
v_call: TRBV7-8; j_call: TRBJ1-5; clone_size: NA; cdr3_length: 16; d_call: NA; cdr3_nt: TGTGCCAGCAGCCCACTAGCAACAGGGACGGATCAGCCCCAGCATTTT; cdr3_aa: CASSPLATGTDQPQHF
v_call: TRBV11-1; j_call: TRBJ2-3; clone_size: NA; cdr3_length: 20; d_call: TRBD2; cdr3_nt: TGTGCCAGCAGCTTAGAGGTTACGGCGGGAGAGATATTTAGCACAGATACGCAGTATTTT; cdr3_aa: CASSLEVTAGEIFSTDTQYF
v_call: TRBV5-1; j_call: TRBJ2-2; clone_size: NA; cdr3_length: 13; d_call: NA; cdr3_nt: TGCGCCAGCAGCGGTTCGGACACCGGGGAGCTGTTTTTT; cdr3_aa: CASSGSDTGELFF
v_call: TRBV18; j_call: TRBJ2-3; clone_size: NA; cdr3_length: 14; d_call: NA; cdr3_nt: TGTGCCAGCTCGCCTTTGGGGAGCACAGATACGCAGTATTTT; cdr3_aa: CASSPLGSTDTQYF
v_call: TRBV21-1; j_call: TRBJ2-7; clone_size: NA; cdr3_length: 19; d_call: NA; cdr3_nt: TGTGCCAGCAGCAAAGCGCTGGGTAGACAGGCTCGCATATCCTACGAGCAGTACTTC; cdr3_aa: CASSKALGRQARISYEQYF
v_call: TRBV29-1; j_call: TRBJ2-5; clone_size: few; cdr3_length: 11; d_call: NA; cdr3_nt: TGCGGAGTAGTAACCCAAGAGACCCAGTACTTC; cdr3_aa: CGVVTQETQYF
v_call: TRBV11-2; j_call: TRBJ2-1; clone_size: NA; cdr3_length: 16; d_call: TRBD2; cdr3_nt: TGTGCCAGCAGCTTAGGACTAGCGGGAGGGGGACAGGAGCAGTTCTTC; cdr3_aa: CASSLGLAGGGQEQFF
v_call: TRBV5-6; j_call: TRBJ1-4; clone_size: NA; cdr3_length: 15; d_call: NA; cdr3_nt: TGTGCCAGCAGCTTGTGGGGCAGAACTAATGAAAAACTGTTTTTT; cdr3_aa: CASSLWGRTNEKLFF
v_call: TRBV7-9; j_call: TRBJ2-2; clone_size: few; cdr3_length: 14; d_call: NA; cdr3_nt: TGTGCCATGTCGGGGGATTCTGGCAACGGGGAGCTGTTTTTT; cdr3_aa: CAMSGDSGNGELFF
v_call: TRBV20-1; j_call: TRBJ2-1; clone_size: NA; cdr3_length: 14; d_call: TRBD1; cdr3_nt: TGCAGTGCTAGCCCGGACAGGGTCTACAATGAGCAGTTCTTC; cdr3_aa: CSASPDRVYNEQFF
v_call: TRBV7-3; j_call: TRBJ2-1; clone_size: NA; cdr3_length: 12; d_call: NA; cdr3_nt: TGTGCCAGCAGCAAGGGGCGGAATGAGCAGTTCTTC; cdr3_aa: CASSKGRNEQFF
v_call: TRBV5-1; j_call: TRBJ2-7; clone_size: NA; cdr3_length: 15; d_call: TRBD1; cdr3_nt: TGCGCCAGCAGCTCCGGGACAGGGTTTCAGTACGAGCAGTACTTC; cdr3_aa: CASSSGTGFQYEQYF
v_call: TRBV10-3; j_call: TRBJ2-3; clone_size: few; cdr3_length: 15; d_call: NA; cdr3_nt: TGTGCCATCAGCCCAGCGGTTCTTAGCACAGATACGCAGTATTTT; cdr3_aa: CAISPAVLSTDTQYF
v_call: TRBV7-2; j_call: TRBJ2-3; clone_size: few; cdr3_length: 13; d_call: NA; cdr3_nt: TGTGCCAGCAGCTTAGGGCAGGTAGATACGCAGTATTTT; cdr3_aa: CASSLGQVDTQYF
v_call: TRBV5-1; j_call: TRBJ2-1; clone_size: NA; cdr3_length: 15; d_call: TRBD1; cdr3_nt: TGCGCCAGCAGCTGGTCAGGGGGCCCCTACAATGAGCAGTTCTTC; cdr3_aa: CASSWSGGPYNEQFF
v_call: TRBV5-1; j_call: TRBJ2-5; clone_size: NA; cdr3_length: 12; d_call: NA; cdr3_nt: TGCGCCAGCAGCTTGACGGAAGAGACCCAGTACTTC; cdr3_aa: CASSLTEETQYF
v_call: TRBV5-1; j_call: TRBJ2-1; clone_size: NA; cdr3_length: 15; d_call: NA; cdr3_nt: TGCGCCAGCAGCTTGACCGGGGAGCTCTACAATGAGCAGTTCTTC; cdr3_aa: CASSLTGELYNEQFF
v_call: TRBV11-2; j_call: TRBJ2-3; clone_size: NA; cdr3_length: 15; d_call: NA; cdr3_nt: TGTGCCAGCAGCTTCTGGGGGCGGGGGACAGATACGCAGTATTTT; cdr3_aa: CASSFWGRGTDTQYF
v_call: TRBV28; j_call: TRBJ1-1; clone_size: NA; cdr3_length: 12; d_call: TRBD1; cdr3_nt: TGTGCCAGCAGTCCCGAGACAGGGGAAGCTTTCTTT; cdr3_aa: CASSPETGEAFF
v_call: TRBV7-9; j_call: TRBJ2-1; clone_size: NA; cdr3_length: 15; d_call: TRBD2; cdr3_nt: TGTGCCAGCAGCTTAGTAGCGGGAGGCCTCCATGAGCAGTTCTTC; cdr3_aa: CASSLVAGGLHEQFF
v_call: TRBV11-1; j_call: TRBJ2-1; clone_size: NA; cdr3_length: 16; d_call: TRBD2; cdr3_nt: TGTGCCAGCAGCGGCCCGGGACTAGCGGTTGCGGATGAGCAGTTCTTC; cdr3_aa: CASSGPGLAVADEQFF
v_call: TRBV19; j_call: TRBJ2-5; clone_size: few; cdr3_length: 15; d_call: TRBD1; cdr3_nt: TGTGCCAGTAGTACCCACAGGGGGGCCCAAGAGACCCAGTACTTC; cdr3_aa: CASSTHRGAQETQYF
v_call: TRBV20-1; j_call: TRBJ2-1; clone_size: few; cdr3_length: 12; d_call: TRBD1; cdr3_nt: TGCAGTGCTAGGACAGGGGTGAATGAGCAGTTCTTC; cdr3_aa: CSARTGVNEQFF